A selection of T cell receptor beta chains follows, all from one sample in a study of shared T cell receptors in the human thymus. TCRdb's table, derived via immunoSEQ multiplex PCR, lists solely in-frame clones and lacks some. The sample has approximately 760,000 clones; approximately 83% are singletons. Another study also made use of these data, one on human thymus T cells.

What was sequenced was thymocytes. The receptors shown here come from a girl under three years old with a congenital heart defect. Each CDR3 is given with its conserved first and last residue. The D gene is left open where the match is weak. Clone size is not always given. Where it is, it says once, few, many or a class for expanded clones.

TRBV4-3,15,TRBD1,NA,TRBJ1-2,TGCGCCAGCAGCCAAGATGGCTGGGGACAGGGAAGCTACACCTTC,CASSQDGWGQGSYTF
TRBV6-1,12,TRBD1,NA,TRBJ2-4,TGTGCCAGCAGTGTATTAGGACAGGTTCAGTACTTC,CASSVLGQVQYF
TRBV4-1,14,TRBD2,few,TRBJ2-1,TGCGCCAGCAGTAGACTAGCGGGGGGCGCATGGCGGTTCTTC,CASSRLAGGAWRFF
TRBV28,15,TRBD1,NA,TRBJ2-7,TGTGCCAGCAGTACAACGACAGGGTGGTTCTACGAGCAGTACTTC,CASSTTTGWFYEQYF
TRBV7-2,14,TRBD2,NA,TRBJ2-4,TGTGCCAGCAGCTTAATGTCAGCGGGGGACATTCAGTACTTC,CASSLMSAGDIQYF
TRBV11-2,14,NA,NA,TRBJ2-2,TGTGCCAGCAGCGCCCGGGCGAACACCGGGGAGCTGTTTTTT,CASSARANTGELFF
TRBV5-1,15,NA,NA,TRBJ1-3,TGCGCCAGCAGCACAGGGCCGACCTCTGGAAACACCATATATTTT,CASSTGPTSGNTIYF
TRBV6-5,13,NA,NA,TRBJ1-3,TGTGCCAGCAGTTCGGGGAGGGTAAACACCATATATTTT,CASSSGRVNTIYF
TRBV19,17,NA,once,TRBJ2-6,TGTGCCAGTAGTATAGGGCATTCAGGCTCTGGGGCCAACGTCCTGACTTTC,CASSIGHSGSGANVLTF
TRBV6-5,15,NA,NA,TRBJ1-1,TGTGCCAGCAGCCTCCCAGACAGCCAGAACACTGAAGCTTTCTTT,CASSLPDSQNTEAFF
TRBV7-6,16,NA,NA,TRBJ1-2,TGTGCCAGCAGCTCCGGTCCCCAGGCCCCATTCCCGGGCTACACCTTC,CASSSGPQAPFPGYTF
TRBV5-1,14,TRBD2,NA,TRBJ2-1,TGCGCCAGCTCCCCAGCGGACGGGGAGGGTGAGCAGTTCTTC,CASSPADGEGEQFF
TRBV13,12,NA,NA,TRBJ1-2,TGTGCCAGCAGCTTCGGGGTGGGGGGCTACACCTTC,CASSFGVGGYTF
TRBV5-1,13,TRBD1,NA,TRBJ1-2,TGCGCCAGCAGCGCGGATGGCAGGGGGGACTACACCTTC,CASSADGRGDYTF
TRBV6-5,14,NA,once,TRBJ1-5,TGTGCCAGCAGCCGCTCCAACTGCAATCAGCCCCAGCATTTT,CASSRSNCNQPQHF
TRBV27,16,NA,NA,TRBJ2-7,TGTGCCAGCAGTTTATTGTCCGGGGACTTCTCCTACGAGCAGTACTTC,CASSLLSGDFSYEQYF
TRBV15,13,NA,NA,TRBJ1-1,TGTGCCACCAGCAGTAGACGGGATCGTGAAGCTTTCTTT,CATSSRRDREAFF
TRBV5-1,15,TRBD1,NA,TRBJ1-1,TGCGCCAGCAGCTTGGGCAGGGGGGAAAACACTGAAGCTTTCTTT,CASSLGRGENTEAFF
TRBV15,19,TRBD2,NA,TRBJ2-1,TGTGCCACCAGCAGGGACATTCAGGAAAGCGGGGGCCCTTACAATGAGCAGTTCTTC,CATSRDIQESGGPYNEQFF
TRBV29-1,13,NA,NA,TRBJ1-2,TGCAGCGTTATGGCAGGTACTAACTATGGCTACACCTTC,CSVMAGTNYGYTF
TRBV27,14,NA,few,TRBJ1-2,TGTGCCAGCAGTTTGACAGGAGACCGCTATGGCTACACCTTC,CASSLTGDRYGYTF